The clone carrying this TCR beta chain was recorded many times. The antigen is unknown. TCRdb redid the calling of the reads with MiXCR, one entry per CDR3 protein. Of hundreds of thousands of distinct CDR3 sequences in the sample, 9.6% are singletons; the top ten hold around 2.4%. The source of the sample is a study of T cell repertoires in cytomegalovirus infection. Study-level information: A matching HLA type, together with CMV infection, was signaled by public TCR beta signatures.

Study-level points and caveats: Clonotype analysis showed dominance of the ex vivo response by HLA-C-restricted CMV-specific TCR beta clonotypes. CMV carriers with the relevant HLA were identified by cumulative public TCR beta family frequency.

Sequencing was performed on PBMCs. This receptor was taken from a human donor in good health (CMV status not recorded). Some clones in this sample may be carry-over from other donors' samples.

The CDR3, as DNA: TGTGCTAGTGGTCCAGGACAGGGGACGGAGACCCAGTACTTC. Amino acids: CASGPGQGTETQYF. This sequence joins TRBV12-5 and TRBJ2-5; 9 nucleotides agree with TRBD1. Per the germline V gene, CDR1 is LGHNT and CDR2 is FRNRAP. With 5 bases clipped from V and 5 bases from J, the junction kept 6 bases outside the gene matches. The CDR3 covers 14 residues.